A single T cell receptor beta chain is shown here with its context. Its antigen is not yet known. Base quality data are lacking; no much larger clone is found one base away. After PBMCs were isolated by density centrifugation and stained for CD3, CD4 and CD8, a FACSAria was used to sort CD4+ and CD8+ T cells. Scalp biopsies and blood samples were provided by unaffected controls. CDR1 MNHNY and CDR2 SVGAGI were looked up in the germline V gene (reference sequence). V is pared back by 5 bases and J by 3 bases, with 8 bases lying between the germline termini. The CDR3 contains 12 residues, cysteine and phenylalanine counted. Here the CDR3 DNA is all that survives: 36 bases in frame from base 1. The protocol used for the library was the immunoSEQ multiplex PCR assay. RNA was extracted from all samples and reverse transcribed into cDNA, which served as template for TCR sequencing. SuperScript III was used to make first-strand cDNA, primed with a 2:1 mix of oligo-dT and random hexamers. Amplification bias was assessed with a synthetic immune receptor repertoire, and residual bias was removed computationally. As for how the authors treated the data: Raw reads were preprocessed for error removal, and CDR3 was defined according to IMGT conventions as running from the conserved cysteine to phenylalanine. To get clonality, Shannon entropy was normalized by log2 of the number of productive unique TCRs and the result was subtracted from 1. Whether scalp clones were CD4 or CD8 was inferred by matching scalp TCRbeta sequences against CD4 and CD8 repertoires sorted from blood. TCRdb took over this immuneACCESS table, retaining in-frame rearrangements with V and J assigned. Such tables are incomplete; in checked studies, under half of the missing clones stem from an unresolved V gene, and the remainder is unexplained. V and J calls plus clone size are reproduced from that table; the DNA served to infer D and trimming. In this sample the table shows 98,000 or so clones, 45% to 70% of which occur a single time. The ten largest account for 20% to 25% of the sample.

This record belongs to a study of CD8+ T cells in alopecia areata (dated by TCRdb to 2016 to 2019). With respect to the entire study: To study T cell clonal expansion in alopecia areata, the researchers applied high-throughput TCRbeta sequencing to both the C3H/HeJ mouse model and human patients. On the human side, TCRbeta sequencing was run on scalp tissue and on sorted CD4+ and CD8+ peripheral blood T cells from healthy controls and from alopecia areata patients with either patchy or totalis/universalis disease. Scalp clonality was compared across normal scalp (n=4), patchy alopecia areata scalp (n=8), and alopecia totalis/universalis scalp (n=8). RNA was extracted with the PAXgene miRNA kit for fixed scalp, the miRNeasy kit for PBMCs, and the RNeasy kit for mouse skin. TCRbeta CDR3 regions were amplified by immunoSEQ multiplex PCR with 35 Vbeta forward and 13 Jbeta reverse primers.

General conclusions and limits of the study: Scalp TCR repertoire analysis is complicated because resident alphabeta T cells in normal human skin are also sequenced, whereas mouse skin is dominated by gammadelta T cells. Shared TCR sequences between patients were less evident than in mice, which may be partly attributable to HLA diversity in the patient population. Higher clonality and more expanded CD8+ clones were observed in lesional scalp than in normal scalp, particularly in alopecia totalis/universalis, a finding suggestive of antigenic drive.

Sequenced sample: CD8+ T cells sorted from blood. The receptor was isolated from a human donor in good health. The chain is encoded by TRBV6-6 joined to TRBJ2-7; the D gene lacks a confident call. The sequence in DNA is TGTGCCAGCAGTGTGGATCACTACGAGCAGTACTTC. Its translation is CASSVDHYEQYF.